This is a list of T cell receptor beta chains from one sample in a study of CD8+ T cells in alopecia areata. The method was immunoSEQ multiplex PCR; TCRdb's version includes in-frame clones alone and lacks a portion of them. The sample records around 70,000 clones, 25% to 30% being singletons. The sample consisted of CD8+ T cells sorted from blood, taken at week 4, from a patient treated with tofacitinib. These TCRs come from a human donor with alopecia areata. Both conserved end residues are part of each CDR3. D genes are given only for firm matches. For some rows the clone size is stated as once, few or many, or as a class when expanded; others skip it.

D gene	clone size	V gene	J gene	CDR3 DNA	CDR3 protein
TRBD2	few	TRBV7-8	TRBJ2-1	TGTGCCAGCAGCTTAGTAGGACTAGCGAAGAATGAGCAGTTCTTC	CASSLVGLAKNEQFF
.	few	TRBV30	TRBJ2-6	TGTGCCTGGAGTGGTCCCGCGGGACCTGGGGCCAACGTCCTGACTTTC	CAWSGPAGPGANVLTF
TRBD1	.	TRBV29-1	TRBJ2-1	TGCAGCGTTGAAAAGGGCAGGGGGCCTGAGCAGTTCTTC	CSVEKGRGPEQFF
.	.	TRBV30	TRBJ1-3	TGTGCCTGGAGATATACAGGAAACTCTGGAAACACCATATATTTT	CAWRYTGNSGNTIYF
TRBD2	.	TRBV14	TRBJ2-7	TGTGCCAGCAGCCAAGGGGGACTAGCGTCCTACGAGCAGTACTTC	CASSQGGLASYEQYF
.	.	TRBV7-6	TRBJ1-1	TGTGCCAGCAGCTTGGGACCAAAGGCAGGGATGAACACTGAAGCTTTCTTT	CASSLGPKAGMNTEAFF
TRBD2	once	TRBV29-1	TRBJ2-7	TGCAGCGTTGAGGGTTGGGGGACTAGCGGCAGGGAGCAGTACTTC	CSVEGWGTSGREQYF
.	many	TRBV27	TRBJ1-5	TGTGCCAGCGCGACTGGTAGCAATCAGCCCCAGCATTTT	CASATGSNQPQHF
.	few	TRBV29-1	TRBJ2-7	TGCAGCGTCATCCGGGGCTACGAGCAGTACTTC	CSVIRGYEQYF
.	.	TRBV23-1	TRBJ2-3	TGCGCCAGCAGCGGGACACAACTTACAACGTCCACAGATACGCAGTATTTT	CASSGTQLTTSTDTQYF
TRBD1	.	TRBV5-1	TRBJ2-7	TGCGCCAGCAGCTCTGGACAGGGGTCGGACGAGCAGTACTTC	CASSSGQGSDEQYF
TRBD2	once	TRBV27	TRBJ2-1	TGTGCCTCTAGCGGGAGGGTCAATGAGCAGTTCTTC	CASSGRVNEQFF
TRBD2	.	TRBV5-1	TRBJ2-1	TGCGCCAGCAGCACTAGCGGGAGCTACTACAATGAGCAGTTCTTC	CASSTSGSYYNEQFF
TRBD2	few	TRBV15	TRBJ2-3	TGTGCCACCAGCAGAGGACTAGCGGGAGGTTTAACAGATACGCAGTATTTT	CATSRGLAGGLTDTQYF
TRBD2	.	TRBV27	TRBJ2-7	TGTGCCAGCAGTTTTGGGACTAGCGGGAGGAAGGGCTACGAGCAGTACTTC	CASSFGTSGRKGYEQYF
.	few	TRBV14	TRBJ1-2	TGTGCCAGCAGCCTAGACAGCTATGGCTACACCTTC	CASSLDSYGYTF
TRBD2	.	TRBV7-2	TRBJ2-1	TGTGCCAGCAGCTCGCTAAGCGGGATTGAGCAGTTCTTC	CASSSLSGIEQFF
.	.	TRBV2	TRBJ2-1	TGTGCCAGCAGCCCGTTCAGTCCGCATGAGCAGTTCTTC	CASSPFSPHEQFF
.	.	TRBV5-1	TRBJ2-2	TGCGCCAGCAGCTTGGCCGGTCGGCCGAGGCCGTCGAACACCGGGGAGCTGTTTTTT	CASSLAGRPRPSNTGELFF
.	once	TRBV29-1	TRBJ1-1	TGCAGCGTGAAAGGTACTGAAGCTTTCTTT	CSVKGTEAFF
.	few	TRBV7-9	TRBJ1-2	TGTGCCAGCAGGGACTCTTCCCCGATGAGTTTGTCGAACTATGGCTACACCTTC	CASRDSSPMSLSNYGYTF
TRBD1	.	TRBV29-1	TRBJ1-1	TGCAGCGAACAACAGGGGGGACCCATGAACACTGAAGCTTTCTTT	CSEQQGGPMNTEAFF
.	few	TRBV27	TRBJ2-7	TGTGCCAGCCGCCGAAGCCAGGGCGAGCAGTACTTC	CASRRSQGEQYF
TRBD1	.	TRBV19	TRBJ2-5	TGTGCCAGTAGTTCTGAACAGGGGCTGGAGACCCAGTACTTC	CASSSEQGLETQYF
.	few	TRBV29-1	TRBJ2-5	TGCAGCGTTGTCCCCACTGGGGAAGAGACCCAGTACTTC	CSVVPTGEETQYF
.	.	TRBV11-2	TRBJ2-6	TGTGCCAGCAGCTCGACAGCCTCTGGGGCCAACGTCCTGACTTTC	CASSSTASGANVLTF
.	few	TRBV9	TRBJ1-2	TGTGCCAGCAGCGTAGCTACGGCGAACTATGGCTACACCTTC	CASSVATANYGYTF
TRBD1	few	TRBV29-1	TRBJ2-6	TGCAGCGTGGAAGACAGGGGAGGCTCTGGGGCCAACGTCCTGACTTTC	CSVEDRGGSGANVLTF
.	.	TRBV27	TRBJ2-7	TGTGCCAGCAGTTTATCGGGTATATTGCTTCCCTACGAGCAGTACTTC	CASSLSGILLPYEQYF